Sequencing of this T cell receptor (beta chain) was carried out in a study of blood T cells in healthy people across ages. Findings and limits, study-wide: Comparison with aged donors showed that long-lived donors had more naive CD4+ cells and higher diversity.

Through a sample-barcoded 5' primer and a J-beta primer mix, a second PCR was run for about 7 to 12 cycles. TCRdb recomputed calls from the 5' RACE reads with MiXCR, one row per CDR3 protein. This sample yields about 1.4 million distinct CDR3 sequences, of which 59% are seen a single time; about 6.3% belongs to the top ten. This CDR3 contains 15 residues. Trimming removed 1 base from V and 5 bases from J, with 14 bases in between. Germline CDR1 and CDR2: LGHNA and YSLEER. The donors, all healthy, were Caucasians living in Russia, aged roughly 6 to 90. The table lists this clonotype with a count of one. No antigen is known for it.

The receptor comes from a man younger than 35 in good health. The sequenced sample consisted of blood. The rearrangement links TRBV4-3 to TRBJ1-1; D uncertain. The CDR3 DNA sequence: TGCGCCAGCAGCCAAGCCCCACAGATTAGGACTGAAGCTTTCTTT. Its protein product is CASSQAPQIRTEAFF.